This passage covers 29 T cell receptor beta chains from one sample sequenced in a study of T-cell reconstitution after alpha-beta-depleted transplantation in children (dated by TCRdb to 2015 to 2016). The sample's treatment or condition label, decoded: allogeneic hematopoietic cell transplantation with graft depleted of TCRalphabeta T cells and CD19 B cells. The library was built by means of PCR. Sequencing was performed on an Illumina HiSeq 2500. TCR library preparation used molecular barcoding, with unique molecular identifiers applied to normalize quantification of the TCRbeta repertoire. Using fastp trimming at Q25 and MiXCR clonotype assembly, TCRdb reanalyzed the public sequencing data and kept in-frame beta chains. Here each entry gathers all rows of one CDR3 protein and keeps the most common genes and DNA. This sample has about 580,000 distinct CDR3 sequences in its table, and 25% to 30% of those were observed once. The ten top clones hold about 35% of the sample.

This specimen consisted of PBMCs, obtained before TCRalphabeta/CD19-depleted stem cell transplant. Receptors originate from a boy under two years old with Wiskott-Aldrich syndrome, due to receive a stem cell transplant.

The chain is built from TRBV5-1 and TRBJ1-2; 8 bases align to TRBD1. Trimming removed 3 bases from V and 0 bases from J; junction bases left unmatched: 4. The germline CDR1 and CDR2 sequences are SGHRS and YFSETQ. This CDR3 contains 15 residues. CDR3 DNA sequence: TGCGCCAGCAGCTCCGGACAGGGTACTAACTATGGCTACACCTTC. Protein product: CASSSGQGTNYGYTF.

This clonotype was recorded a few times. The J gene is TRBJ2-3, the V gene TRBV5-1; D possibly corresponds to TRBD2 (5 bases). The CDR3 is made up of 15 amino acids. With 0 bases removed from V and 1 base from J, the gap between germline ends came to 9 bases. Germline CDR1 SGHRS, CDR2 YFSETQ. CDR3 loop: CASSLEGLGTDTQYF. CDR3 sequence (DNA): TGCGCCAGCAGCTTGGAAGGACTCGGCACAGATACGCAGTATTTT.

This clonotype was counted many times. The CDR3 DNA reads TGTGCCAGCAGTTACCAGGGGGGGCGGGAGTTCTTATACAATGAGCAGTTCTTC. It yields the protein CASSYQGGREFLYNEQFF. The chain joins TRBV6-2 or TRBV6-3 to TRBJ2-1, with D perhaps matching TRBD1 or TRBD2 (7 bases each). The CDR3 is made up of 18 amino acids. V lost 2 bases to trimming and J lost 4 bases, with 21 bases between them. The germline V gene encodes CDR1 MNHEY and CDR2 SVGEGT.

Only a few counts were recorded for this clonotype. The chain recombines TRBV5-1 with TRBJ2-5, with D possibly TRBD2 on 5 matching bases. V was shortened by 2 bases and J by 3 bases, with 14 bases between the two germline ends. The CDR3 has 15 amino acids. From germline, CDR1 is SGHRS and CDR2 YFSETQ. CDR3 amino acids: CASSFALGDEETQYF. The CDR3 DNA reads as TGCGCCAGCAGCTTCGCGTTGGGAGATGAAGAGACCCAGTACTTC.

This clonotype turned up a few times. CDR3 DNA: TGCAGTGCTAGAGAGTGGGGTGTGGGGGGAGCTGCAAATGAGCAGTTCTTC. Residues: CSAREWGVGGAANEQFF. The rearrangement uses TRBV20-1 and TRBJ2-1; a weak D match, TRBD2 (6 bases). Germline CDR1 DFQATT, CDR2 SNEGSKA (reference sequence). The CDR3 consists of 17 residues. The germline V and J ends were trimmed by 0 bases and 7 bases, with 22 bases remaining between them.

The CDR3 bases are TGTGCCAGCAGGGGGACTATCTCCTACGAGCAGTACTTC. Translation: CASRGTISYEQYF. The chain combines TRBV2 with TRBJ2-7; 7 bases match TRBD2. CDR1 SNHLY and CDR2 FYNNEI come from the germline V gene. V lost 6 bases, J lost 0 bases, and 2 bases stayed unmatched. The length of the CDR3 is 13 residues.

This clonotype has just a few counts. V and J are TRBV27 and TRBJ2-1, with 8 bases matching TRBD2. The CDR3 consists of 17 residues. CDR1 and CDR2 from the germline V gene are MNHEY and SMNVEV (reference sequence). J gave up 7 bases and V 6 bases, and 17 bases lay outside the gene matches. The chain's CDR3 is CASRPLVGAGGQNEQFF. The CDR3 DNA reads TGTGCCAGCAGACCACTCGTAGGGGCGGGAGGACAGAATGAGCAGTTCTTC.

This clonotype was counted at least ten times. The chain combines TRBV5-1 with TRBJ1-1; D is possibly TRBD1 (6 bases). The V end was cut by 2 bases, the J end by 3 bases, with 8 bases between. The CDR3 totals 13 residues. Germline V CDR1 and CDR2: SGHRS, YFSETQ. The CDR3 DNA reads TGCGCCAGCAGCTTACAGGGATACACTGAAGCTTTCTTT. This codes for CASSLQGYTEAFF.

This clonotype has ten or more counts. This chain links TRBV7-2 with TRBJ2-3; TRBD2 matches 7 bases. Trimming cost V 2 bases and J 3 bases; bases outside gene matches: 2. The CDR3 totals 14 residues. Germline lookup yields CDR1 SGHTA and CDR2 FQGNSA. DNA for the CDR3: TGTGCCAGCAGCTTAATGGGGGGGACAGATACGCAGTATTTT. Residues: CASSLMGGTDTQYF.

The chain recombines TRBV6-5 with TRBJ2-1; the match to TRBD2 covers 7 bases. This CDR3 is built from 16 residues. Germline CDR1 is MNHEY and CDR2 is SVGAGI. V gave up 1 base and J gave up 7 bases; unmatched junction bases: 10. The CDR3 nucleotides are TGTGCCAGCAGTTACTTGGCCGGGACTACCCAAAATGAGCAGTTCTTC. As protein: CASSYLAGTTQNEQFF.

For the CDR3, the DNA is TGTGCCATCAGTGAGACAGGGGAGGACGAGCAGTACTTC. Protein sequence: CAISETGEDEQYF. The rearrangement links TRBV10-3 to TRBJ2-7; maybe TRBD1 (7 bases). Germline CDR1 reads ENHRY; CDR2 reads SYGVKD. This CDR3 is built from 13 residues. Deletions cut 2 bases from V and 5 bases from J, with 10 bases between.

CDR3 in amino acids: CAGGGEPTGELFF. CDR3 bases: TGTGCAGGGGGCGGGGAACCTACCGGGGAGCTGTTTTTT. This chain connects TRBV7-9 to TRBJ2-2; maybe TRBD1 (7 bases). CDR3 length: 13 residues. Per the germline V gene, CDR1 is SEHNR and CDR2 is FQNEAQ (reference sequence).

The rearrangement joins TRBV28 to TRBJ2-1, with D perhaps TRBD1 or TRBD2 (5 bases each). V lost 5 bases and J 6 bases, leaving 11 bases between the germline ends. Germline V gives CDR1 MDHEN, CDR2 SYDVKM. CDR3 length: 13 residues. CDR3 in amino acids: CASSGGGLNEQFF. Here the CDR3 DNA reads TGTGCCAGCAGTGGGGGTGGACTCAATGAGCAGTTCTTC.

The CDR3 spells CASSVQGGDQPQHF. For the CDR3, the DNA is TGCGCCAGCAGCGTACAGGGCGGCGATCAGCCCCAGCATTTT. V is TRBV5-1 and J is TRBJ1-5; perhaps TRBD1 as D (6 bases). V was pared by 4 bases and J by 5 bases, with 13 bases between. CDR1 is SGHRS and CDR2 is YFSETQ in the germline V gene. The CDR3 spans 14 residues.

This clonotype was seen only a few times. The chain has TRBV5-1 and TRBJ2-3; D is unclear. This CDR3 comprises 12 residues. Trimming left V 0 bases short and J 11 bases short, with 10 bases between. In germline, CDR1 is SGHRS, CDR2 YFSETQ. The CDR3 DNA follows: TGCGCCAGCAGCTTGGGCTTTGAAAGGCAGTATTTT. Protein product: CASSLGFERQYF.

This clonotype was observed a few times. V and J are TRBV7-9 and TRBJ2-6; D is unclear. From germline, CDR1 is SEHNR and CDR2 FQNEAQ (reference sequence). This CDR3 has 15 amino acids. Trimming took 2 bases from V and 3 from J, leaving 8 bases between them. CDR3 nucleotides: TGTGCCAGCAGCTTAAAGGTGGTTGGGGCCAACGTCCTGACTTTC. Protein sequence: CASSLKVVGANVLTF.

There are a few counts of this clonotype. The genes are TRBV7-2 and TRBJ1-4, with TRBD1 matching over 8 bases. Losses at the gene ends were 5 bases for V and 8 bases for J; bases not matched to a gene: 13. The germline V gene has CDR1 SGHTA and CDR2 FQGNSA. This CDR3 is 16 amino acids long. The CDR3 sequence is CASSRVLTGEGEKLFF. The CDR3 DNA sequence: TGTGCCAGCAGCCGCGTCCTGACAGGGGAGGGGGAAAAACTGTTTTTT.

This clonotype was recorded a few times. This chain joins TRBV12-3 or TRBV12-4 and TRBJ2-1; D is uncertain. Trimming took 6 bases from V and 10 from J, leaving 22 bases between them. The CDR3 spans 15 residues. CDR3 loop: CASSPASFVVREQFF. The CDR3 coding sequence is TGTGCCAGCAGCCCTGCTTCGTTTGTGGTGAGAGAGCAGTTCTTC.

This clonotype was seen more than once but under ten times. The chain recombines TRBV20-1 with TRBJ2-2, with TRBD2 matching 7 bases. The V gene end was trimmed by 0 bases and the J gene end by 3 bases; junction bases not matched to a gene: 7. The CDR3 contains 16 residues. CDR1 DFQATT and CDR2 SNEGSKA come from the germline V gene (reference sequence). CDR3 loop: CSARDREGGDTGELFF. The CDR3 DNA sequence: TGCAGTGCTAGAGATCGAGAGGGAGGGGACACCGGGGAGCTGTTTTTT.

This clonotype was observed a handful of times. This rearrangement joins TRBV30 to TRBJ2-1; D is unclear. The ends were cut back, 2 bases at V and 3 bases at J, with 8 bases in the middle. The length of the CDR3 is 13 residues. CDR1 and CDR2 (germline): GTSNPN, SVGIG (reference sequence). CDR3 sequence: CAWSFNYYNEQFF. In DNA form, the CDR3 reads TGTGCCTGGAGTTTTAACTACTACAATGAGCAGTTCTTC.

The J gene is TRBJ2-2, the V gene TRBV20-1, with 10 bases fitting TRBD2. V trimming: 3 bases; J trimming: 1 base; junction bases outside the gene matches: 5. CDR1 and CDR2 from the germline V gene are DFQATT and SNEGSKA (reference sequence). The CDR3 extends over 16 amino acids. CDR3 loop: CSASLAGVGNTGELFF. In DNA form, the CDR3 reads TGCAGTGCTAGCCTAGCGGGAGTTGGGAACACCGGGGAGCTGTTTTTT.

CDR3 protein: CAISDPSGETQYF. The CDR3 DNA reads as TGTGCCATCAGTGACCCATCGGGTGAGACCCAGTACTTC. The chain couples TRBV10-3 to TRBJ2-5; D unclear. Trimming took off 3 bases at V and 5 bases at J, with 10 bases between the two ends. Germline loops: CDR1 ENHRY, CDR2 SYGVKD. This CDR3 has 13 residues.

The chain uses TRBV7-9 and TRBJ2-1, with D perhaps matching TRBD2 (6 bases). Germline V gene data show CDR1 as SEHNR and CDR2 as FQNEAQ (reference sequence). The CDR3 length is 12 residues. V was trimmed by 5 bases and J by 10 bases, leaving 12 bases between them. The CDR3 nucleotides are TGTGCCAGCAGCCCCGGGAGTTGGGAGCAGTTCTTC. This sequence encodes CASSPGSWEQFF. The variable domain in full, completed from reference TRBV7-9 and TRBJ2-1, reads DTGVSQNPRHKITKRGQNVTFRCDPISEHNRLYWYRQTLGQGPEFLTYFQNEAQLEKSRLLSDRFSAERPKGSFSTLEIQRTEQGDSAMYLCASSPGSWEQFFGPGTRLTVL.

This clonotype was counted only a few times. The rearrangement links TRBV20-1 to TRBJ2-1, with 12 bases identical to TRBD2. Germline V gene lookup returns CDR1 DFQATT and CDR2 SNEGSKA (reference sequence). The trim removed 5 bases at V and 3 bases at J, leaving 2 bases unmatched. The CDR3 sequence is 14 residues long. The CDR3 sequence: CSALTSGGYNEQFF. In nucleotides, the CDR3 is TGCAGTGCTTTGACTAGCGGGGGCTACAATGAGCAGTTCTTC.

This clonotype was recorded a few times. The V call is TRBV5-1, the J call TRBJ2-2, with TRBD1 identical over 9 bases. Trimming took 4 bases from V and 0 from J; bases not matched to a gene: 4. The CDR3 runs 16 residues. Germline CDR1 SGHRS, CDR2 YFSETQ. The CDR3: CASSRGDRANTGELFF. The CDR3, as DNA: TGCGCCAGCAGCCGAGGGGACAGGGCGAACACCGGGGAGCTGTTTTTT.

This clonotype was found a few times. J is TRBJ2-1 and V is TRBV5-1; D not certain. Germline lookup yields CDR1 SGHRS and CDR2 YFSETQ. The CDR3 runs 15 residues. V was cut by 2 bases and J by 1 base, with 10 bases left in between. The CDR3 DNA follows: TGCGCCAGCAGCTTCCCTAGAGGATCCTACAATGAGCAGTTCTTC. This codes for CASSFPRGSYNEQFF.

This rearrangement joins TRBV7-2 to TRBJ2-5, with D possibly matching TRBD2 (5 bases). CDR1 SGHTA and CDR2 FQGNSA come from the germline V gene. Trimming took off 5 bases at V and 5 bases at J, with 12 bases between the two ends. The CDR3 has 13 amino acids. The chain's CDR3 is CASSILGRETQYF. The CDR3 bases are TGTGCCAGCAGCATACTAGGGCGGGAGACCCAGTACTTC.

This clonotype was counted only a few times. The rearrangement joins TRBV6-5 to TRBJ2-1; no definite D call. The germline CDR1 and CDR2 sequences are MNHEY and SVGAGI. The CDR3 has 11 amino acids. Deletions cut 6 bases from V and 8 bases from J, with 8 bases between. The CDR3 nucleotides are TGTGCCAGCAGAACCAACTATGAGCAGTTCTTC. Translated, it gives CASRTNYEQFF.

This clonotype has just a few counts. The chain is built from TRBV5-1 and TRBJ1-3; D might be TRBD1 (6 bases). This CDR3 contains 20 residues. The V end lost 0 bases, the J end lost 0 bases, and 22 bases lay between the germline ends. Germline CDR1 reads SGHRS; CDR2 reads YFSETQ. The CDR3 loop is CASSLGSSDRLIPSGNTIYF. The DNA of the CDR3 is TGCGCCAGCAGCTTGGGCTCTTCAGACAGGCTAATACCCTCTGGAAACACCATATATTTT.